This T cell receptor beta chain was captured in a study of blood T cell repertoires in COVID-19. Study summary: Sites across the United States, Italy and Spain contributed samples from acute and convalescent COVID-19. In each case, the material was cDNA or gDNA derived from T cells, B-cell-depleted T cells, or PBMCs.

The length of the CDR3 is 15 residues. Germline assignment: CDR1 MNHEY and CDR2 SMNVEV (reference sequence). V gave up 6 bases and J gave up 3 bases, with 12 bases separating them. Under the authors' procedure: Estimation of nucleated cell counts was performed using reference gene primer amplification. Generated by immunoSEQ multiplex PCR, the TCRdb table keeps only in-frame clones and is missing some. The V and J calls and clone size are taken from that table; D and trimming were inferred from the DNA. This sample has 120,000 to 150,000 clones, with approximately 87% found just once. The sample comprised peripheral blood. This chain joins TRBV27 and TRBJ2-6; D possibly corresponds to TRBD2 (5 bases). This clonotype originated in a woman aged 45-65 years with active or convalescent COVID-19. CDR3: CASSLEGSGANVLTF. The CDR3 coding sequence is TGTGCCAGCAGCCTCGAGGGAAGTGGGGCCAACGTCCTGACTTTC.